Presented here are 31 T cell receptor beta chains from one specimen sequenced in a study of blood T cell repertoires in COVID-19. Repertoires were generated with immunoSEQ multiplex PCR, while TCRdb's copy carries only in-frame clones and drops some. The table includes around 390,000 clones, about 87% detected once. The sample taken for sequencing was PBMCs or T cells enriched from blood (not recorded which). These receptors all come from a woman in her forties or fifties who had recovered from COVID-19.

CDR3 amino acids: CASSLNRAGGLGTEAFF. CDR3 sequence (DNA): TGTGCCAGCAGCTTGAACCGGGCAGGGGGCCTGGGCACTGAAGCTTTCTTT. The chain has TRBV7-9 and TRBJ1-1, with 8 bases matching TRBD1. CDR3 length equals 17 residues. Germline CDR1 and CDR2: SEHNR and FQNEAQ (reference sequence). Unmatched junction bases numbered 13, after V lost 3 bases and J lost 4 bases.

This clone was picked up one time. V usage is TRBV5-5 and J usage is TRBJ2-7; TRBD1 might be the D (6 bases). The CDR3 spans 15 residues. The V gene lost 4 bases and the J gene lost 0 bases, with 14 bases spanning the gap. Germline V gene lookup returns CDR1 SGHKS and CDR2 YYEKEE (reference sequence). CDR3 sequence: CASSIAGVSSYEQYF. CDR3 bases: TGTGCCAGCAGCATAGCAGGGGTAAGCTCCTACGAGCAGTACTTC.

The chain has TRBV3-1 (or the pseudogene TRBV3-2) and TRBJ2-3, with D possibly being TRBD2 (6 bases). Germline V CDR1 and CDR2: LGHDT, YNNKEL (reference sequence). Trimming pared 4 bases from V and 9 bases from J, leaving 17 bases between. CDR3 length equals 14 residues. The CDR3 loop is CASSPSTSGGTQYF. In nucleotides, the CDR3 is TGTGCCAGCAGCCCCTCGACTAGTGGCGGCACGCAGTATTTT.

In DNA, the CDR3 is TGTGCCAGCAAGGGGCAGCCGACCTCCGAGACCCAGTACTTC. It translates to CASKGQPTSETQYF. The chain joins TRBV2 to TRBJ2-5, with a tentative D call TRBD1 (5 bases). The V end was cut by 7 bases, the J end by 5 bases, with 17 bases between. In germline, CDR1 is SNHLY, CDR2 FYNNEI. There are 14 residues in the CDR3.

The V gene is TRBV28, the J gene TRBJ1-4; 8 bases are a match to TRBD1. This CDR3 has 18 residues. Germline values: CDR1 MDHEN, CDR2 SYDVKM. The junction had 9 bases not matched to a gene; V was cut back by 3 bases and J by 0 bases. CDR3 nucleotides: TGTGCCAGCAGTTTGTACAGGGGGGGAACCTCAACTAATGAAAAACTGTTTTTT. It specifies CASSLYRGGTSTNEKLFF.

This chain uses TRBV24-1 with TRBJ1-5, with no clear D. CDR3 length equals 17 residues. Germline V gene lookup returns CDR1 KGHDR and CDR2 SFDVKD. The V end lost 2 bases, the J end lost 2 bases, and 15 bases lay between the germline ends. In DNA, the CDR3 is TGTGCCACCAGTGATTCGGGCGGAGGGTTTGGCAATCAGCCCCAGCATTTT. Translation gives CATSDSGGGFGNQPQHF.

The chain couples TRBV18 to TRBJ1-1; D uncertain. CDR1 and CDR2 (germline): KGHSH, LQKENI. V lost 5 bases, J lost 8 bases, and 9 bases lay in between. CDR3 length: 11 residues. The CDR3 is CASSNKLEAFF. The DNA of the CDR3 is TGTGCCAGCTCAAACAAGTTAGAAGCTTTCTTT.

CDR3 coding DNA: TGTGCCAGCAGTAATAGTGGAGTGGCAGCCAATCAGCCCCAGCATTTT. Encoded protein: CASSNSGVAANQPQHF. The chain joins TRBV28 to TRBJ1-5, with D uncertain. Germline CDR1 reads MDHEN; CDR2 reads SYDVKM. Trimming took 5 bases from V and 3 from J, leaving 17 bases between them. There are 16 residues in the CDR3.

The V and J genes are TRBV28 and TRBJ1-2; D gene ambiguous. Germline V gene lookup returns CDR1 MDHEN and CDR2 SYDVKM. Trimming cost V 3 bases and J 3 bases, with 14 bases left between them. The CDR3 sequence is 15 residues long. CDR3 coding DNA: TGTGCCAGCAGTTTTCGACTCGGGGTAGACTATGGCTACACCTTC. As protein: CASSFRLGVDYGYTF.

The chain combines TRBV28 with TRBJ1-4; D is uncertain. The CDR3 is 14 residues long. The V gene's germline CDR1 is MDHEN and CDR2 SYDVKM. The V and J ends lost 7 bases and 6 bases respectively, with 15 bases between them. CDR3 residues: CASTSTGGYEKLFF. Written as DNA, the CDR3 is TGTGCCAGCACCTCTACCGGAGGCTATGAAAAACTGTTTTTT.

The rearrangement joins TRBV28 to TRBJ2-6, with D maybe TRBD1 (6 bases). The CDR3 consists of 15 residues. V was trimmed by 5 bases and J by 12 bases, leaving 20 bases between them. CDR1 is MDHEN and CDR2 is SYDVKM in the germline V gene. CDR3 nucleotides: TGTGCCAGCAGTCCACCGTCCGGGACATACAGCGTCCTGACTTTC. Its translation: CASSPPSGTYSVLTF.

The V call is TRBV4-1, the J call TRBJ1-1, with D hard to call. The germline V gene has CDR1 MGHRA and CDR2 YSYEKL. The CDR3 runs to 17 residues. The germline V and J ends were trimmed by 1 base and 1 base, with 16 bases remaining between them. The CDR3 is CASSQASWQTQNTEAFF. The CDR3, as DNA: TGCGCCAGCAGCCAAGCTAGCTGGCAGACTCAGAACACTGAAGCTTTCTTT.

CDR3 sequence reads: CASTTQGLSYEQYF. Here the CDR3 DNA reads TGTGCCAGTACAACACAGGGCCTCTCCTACGAGCAGTACTTC. The V call is TRBV6-5, the J call TRBJ2-7, with D possibly matching TRBD1 (6 bases). This CDR3 comprises 14 residues. The germline gives CDR1 MNHEY, CDR2 SVGAGI. Trimming left V 9 bases short and J 0 bases short, with 15 bases between.

This clone turned up a few times. The chain joins TRBV11-2 to TRBJ1-1; TRBD1 matches at 9 bases. The CDR3 sequence is 16 residues long. Germline CDR1 and CDR2: SGHAT and FQNNGV. V trimming: 5 bases; J trimming: 6 bases; junction bases outside the gene matches: 13. This chain's CDR3 is CASSLTQGASLAEAFF. The CDR3 DNA reads as TGTGCCAGCAGCCTAACACAGGGGGCGAGCCTTGCTGAAGCTTTCTTT.

The chain couples TRBV5-1 to TRBJ2-3; TRBD1 matches 8 bases. V shed 3 bases and J 3 bases; nucleotides not matched to a gene: 9. Per the germline V gene, CDR1 is SGHRS and CDR2 is YFSETQ. CDR3 length equals 16 residues. The DNA of the CDR3 is TGCGCCAGCAGCTCCATGGGACAGGTTTATACAGATACGCAGTATTTT. Its protein is CASSSMGQVYTDTQYF. Full variable domain (rest looked up from reference TRBV5-1 and TRBJ2-3): KAGVTQTPRYLIKTRGQQVTLSCSPISGHRSVSWYQQTPGQGLQFLFEYFSETQRNKGNFPGRFSGRQFSNSRSEMNVSTLELGDSALYLCASSSMGQVYTDTQYFGPGTRLTVL.

V is TRBV27 and J is TRBJ2-5; TRBD2 matches at 8 bases. Germline lookup yields CDR1 MNHEY and CDR2 SMNVEV (reference sequence). Trimming took 5 bases from V and 4 from J; bases not matched to a gene: 12. There are 16 residues in the CDR3. The CDR3, as DNA: TGTGCCAGCAGTAATGGACTAGCTAGGGGTCCAGAGACCCAGTACTTC. The encoded protein is CASSNGLARGPETQYF.

The chain links TRBV6-1 to TRBJ1-5; no clear D. Per the germline V gene, CDR1 is MNHNS and CDR2 is SASEGT. The germline V and J ends were trimmed by 3 bases and 0 bases, with 12 bases remaining between them. There are 16 residues in the CDR3. In DNA, the CDR3 is TGTGCCAGCAGTGAGGAGGGCAGTTATAGCAATCAGCCCCAGCATTTT. Encoded protein: CASSEEGSYSNQPQHF.

The J gene is TRBJ2-1, the V gene TRBV5-1, with 7 bases matching TRBD2. CDR3 length: 15 amino acids. V shed 3 bases and J 2 bases; nucleotides not matched to a gene: 5. Germline V gene lookup returns CDR1 SGHRS and CDR2 YFSETQ. CDR3 coding DNA: TGCGCCAGCAGCTCCTCAGCGGGAACCTACAATGAGCAGTTCTTC. Translated, it gives CASSSSAGTYNEQFF.

This CDR3 reads CATATDNEQFF. The CDR3 DNA reads as TGCGCCACCGCGACAGACAATGAGCAGTTCTTC. The V and J genes are TRBV10-1 and TRBJ2-1; D perhaps matches TRBD1 (5 bases). The CDR3 loop spans 11 amino acids. Germline V lookup: CDR1 WNHNN, CDR2 SYGVQD (reference sequence). Trimming cost V 10 bases and J 5 bases, with 9 bases left between them.

The chain combines TRBV6-1 with TRBJ2-7, with D hard to call. V was trimmed by 2 bases and J by 2 bases, leaving 10 bases between them. Germline CDR1 is MNHNS and CDR2 is SASEGT. The CDR3 sequence is 14 residues long. Here the CDR3 reads CASSERGNAYEQYF. The CDR3 DNA reads as TGTGCCAGCAGTGAACGCGGCAACGCCTACGAGCAGTACTTC.

The rearrangement joins TRBV5-1 to TRBJ2-7, with a tentative D call TRBD1 (7 bases). V was trimmed by 0 bases and J by 6 bases, leaving 13 bases between them. From germline, CDR1 is SGHRS and CDR2 YFSETQ. This CDR3 spans 14 amino acids. CDR3 protein: CASSLDRGGSEQYF. DNA of the CDR3: TGCGCCAGCAGCTTGGACAGGGGAGGTAGCGAGCAGTACTTC.

V and J are TRBV6-5 and TRBJ2-7; TRBD1 agrees at 7 bases. CDR1 MNHEY and CDR2 SVGAGI come from the germline V gene. The V and J ends lost 0 bases and 2 bases, in that order; junction bases with no gene match: 1. CDR3 size: 14 residues. The CDR3 spells CASSYSGTAYEQYF. For the CDR3, the DNA is TGTGCCAGCAGTTACTCCGGGACAGCCTACGAGCAGTACTTC.

The chain combines TRBV11-3 with TRBJ1-1; D gene ambiguous. Trimming pared 5 bases from V and 8 bases from J, leaving 3 bases between. The germline V gene encodes CDR1 SGHNT and CDR2 YENEEA. The CDR3 totals 9 residues. For the CDR3, the DNA is TGTGCCAGCAGCCGGGAAGCTTTCTTT. Translating it yields CASSREAFF.

This clone was found a few times. V gene TRBV29-1 combines with J gene TRBJ1-1; D gene uncertain. Trimming removed 2 bases from V and 6 bases from J, with 16 bases in between. This CDR3 has 14 amino acids. Germline V gives CDR1 SQVTM, CDR2 ANQGSEA. The CDR3 spells CSVERLILSAEAFF. CDR3 in DNA: TGCAGCGTTGAAAGATTGATTCTTAGTGCTGAAGCTTTCTTT.

The V and J genes are TRBV18 and TRBJ1-5, with unresolved D. V shed 5 bases and J shed 5 bases, with 7 bases lying between them. The CDR3 has 12 amino acids. Germline V CDR1 and CDR2: KGHSH, LQKENI. CDR3 sequence reads: CASSSEYQPQHF. The CDR3 DNA reads TGTGCCAGCTCATCCGAGTATCAGCCCCAGCATTTT.

The chain combines TRBV10-3 with TRBJ1-6; 7 bases agree with TRBD1. The V and J ends lost 11 bases and 7 bases, in that order; junction bases with no gene match: 5. The CDR3 is 12 amino acids. CDR1 ENHRY and CDR2 SYGVKD come from the germline V gene. Written as DNA, the CDR3 is TGTGCCGCGGGACAGACCAATTCACCCCTCCACTTT. Protein: CAAGQTNSPLHF.

This chain uses TRBV7-9 with TRBJ1-1, with D maybe TRBD1 (6 bases). The CDR3 consists of 13 residues. Germline CDR1 reads SEHNR; CDR2 reads FQNEAQ (reference sequence). The V end lost 6 bases, the J end lost 6 bases, and 14 bases lay between the germline ends. CDR3 coding DNA: TGTGCCAGCAGAAATATGGGGGCAGCTGAAGCTTTCTTT. Protein sequence: CASRNMGAAEAFF.

This clone was counted a single time. The chain joins TRBV5-5 to TRBJ1-1, with D possibly matching TRBD1 (5 bases). CDR1 is SGHKS, CDR2 YYEKEE, per germline (reference sequence). V lost 2 bases and J 1 base, leaving 6 bases between the germline ends. CDR3 length equals 13 residues. The CDR3 reads CASSFTGNTEAFF. As DNA, the CDR3 is TGTGCCAGCAGCTTTACAGGGAACACTGAAGCTTTCTTT.

The chain's CDR3 is CASSLVTGTGIYGYTF. Here the CDR3 DNA reads TGTGCCAGCAGCTTAGTAACCGGGACAGGAATTTATGGCTACACCTTC. The rearrangement joins TRBV11-2 to TRBJ1-2; TRBD1 aligns across 8 bases. Germline CDR1 and CDR2: SGHAT and FQNNGV. The CDR3 has 16 residues. Trimming took 1 base from V and 5 from J; bases not matched to a gene: 9.

This clone was observed once. The chain employs TRBV7-9 and TRBJ2-5, with D perhaps TRBD1 (5 bases). This CDR3 region has 14 residues. Trimming took 5 bases from V and 1 from J, leaving 11 bases between them. Germline V gene lookup returns CDR1 SEHNR and CDR2 FQNEAQ (reference sequence). CDR3 sequence (DNA): TGTGCCAGCAGCCACGACAGTTCCCAAGAGACCCAGTACTTC. It codes for CASSHDSSQETQYF.

This chain connects TRBV9 to TRBJ1-4, with no clear D. Trimming stripped 3 bases from V and 4 bases from J, with 16 bases between. Germline CDR1 is SGDLS and CDR2 is YYNGEE. The CDR3 totals 16 residues. CDR3 amino acids: CASSARAGQLNEKLFF. DNA for the CDR3: TGTGCCAGCAGCGCGAGAGCGGGCCAGCTTAATGAAAAACTGTTTTTT.